The 20 T cell receptor beta chains presented below share a single source sample, sequenced in a study of blood T cells in healthy people across ages (dated by TCRdb to the mid-2010s). Library creation used 5' RACE. The run used an Illumina HiSeq 2500. A second roughly 7 to 11 cycle PCR used a sample-barcoded 5' primer and a J-beta primer mix. TCRdb redid the processing of the public reads, applying fastp at Q25 and MiXCR, and retained in-frame beta chains. Duplicate CDR3 protein sequences are folded into a single record with the most common DNA and genes. The sample contains 550,000 to 700,000 distinct CDR3 sequences, 27% of them found a single time. The top ten clonotypes cover around a sixth of the sample. Sequencing input: blood. These receptors all come from a woman aged 70-85 years in good health.

The chain links TRBV10-3 to TRBJ2-3; the match to TRBD1 covers 10 bases. Germline V gene data show CDR1 as ENHRY and CDR2 as SYGVKD. J lost 7 bases, V lost 3 bases, and 7 bases had no gene match. The CDR3 is made up of 15 amino acids. This CDR3 reads CAISDRDRGLNTQYF. As DNA, the CDR3 is TGTGCCATCAGTGACCGGGACAGGGGATTAAATACGCAGTATTTT.

The V and J genes are TRBV11-2 and TRBJ1-4, with TRBD1 as a possible D gene (6 bases). The CDR3 is made up of 16 amino acids. CDR1 is SGHAT and CDR2 is FQNNGV in the germline V gene. With 4 bases removed from V and 0 bases from J, the gap between germline ends came to 12 bases. Written as DNA, the CDR3 is TGTGCCAGCAGCTCTACAGGGAGGACAACTAATGAAAAACTGTTTTTT. This gives the protein CASSSTGRTTNEKLFF.

This rearrangement joins TRBV6-2 or TRBV6-3 to TRBJ1-2, with 9 bases identical to TRBD1. Germline CDR1 is MNHEY and CDR2 is SVGEGT. The V gene end was trimmed by 6 bases and the J gene end by 6 bases; junction bases not matched to a gene: 5. CDR3 length equals 13 residues. Here the CDR3 reads CASRPWTGDGYTF. CDR3 DNA sequence: TGTGCCAGCAGACCATGGACAGGGGATGGCTACACCTTC.

The CDR3 is CSVGGYGYTF. For the CDR3, the DNA is TGCAGCGTTGGCGGCTATGGCTACACCTTC. The chain links TRBV29-1 to TRBJ1-2; no reliable D call. The CDR3 loop spans 10 amino acids. The ends were cut back, 4 bases at V and 4 bases at J, with 4 bases in the middle. CDR1 is SQVTM, CDR2 ANQGSEA, per germline.

About this clonotype: The junction and the germline gene differ at one end; a read error may be behind it. This rearrangement joins TRBV4-3 to TRBJ1-2; D ambiguous. CDR3 length equals 15 residues. Per germline, CDR1 LGHNA and CDR2 YSLEER. The CDR3 bases are TGCGCCAGCGGCCAAGATCGTGCAGAGATCTATGGCTACACCTTC. Encoded protein: CASGQDRAEIYGYTF.

This clonotype was recorded a few times. The gene calls are TRBV4-3 and TRBJ1-5; TRBD1 might be the D (5 bases). From germline, CDR1 is LGHNA and CDR2 YSLEER. Trimming took off 0 bases at V and 4 bases at J, with 10 bases between the two ends. The CDR3 length is 15 residues. This CDR3 is CASSQESGYNQPQHF. CDR3 in DNA: TGCGCCAGCAGCCAAGAGTCAGGGTATAATCAGCCCCAGCATTTT.

V gene TRBV23-1 combines with J gene TRBJ1-4; D uncertain. TRBV23-1 belongs to the ORF category, with a function that is uncertain. This CDR3 spans 12 amino acids. Trimming shortened V by 0 bases and J by 6 bases, and 2 bases separated the two germline ends. Here the CDR3 DNA reads TGCGCCAGCAGTCAATCGGATGAAAAACTGTTTTTT. Translation: CASSQSDEKLFF.

In its sample, this clonotype was seen a few times. The chain has TRBV4-3 and TRBJ1-3, with D tentatively TRBD1 (6 bases). The V end lost 4 bases, the J end lost 0 bases, and 16 bases lay between the germline ends. Germline values: CDR1 LGHNA, CDR2 YSLEER. CDR3 size: 17 residues. CDR3 residues: CASSLGGPTGSGNTIYF. CDR3 nucleotides: TGCGCCAGCAGCCTCGGAGGACCGACAGGCTCTGGAAACACCATATATTTT.

The genes are TRBV7-2 and TRBJ2-3; D unresolved. With 1 base removed from V and 7 bases from J, the gap between germline ends came to 6 bases. The germline gives CDR1 SGHTA, CDR2 FQGNSA. CDR3 size: 12 residues. The CDR3 DNA is TGTGCCAGCAGCTTAGGGGGAAATACGCAGTATTTT. This codes for CASSLGGNTQYF. Full variable domain (missing parts from reference TRBV7-2 and TRBJ2-3): GAGVSQSPSNKVTEKGKDVELRCDPISGHTALYWYRQSLGQGLEFLIYFQGNSAPDKSGLPSDRFSAERTGGSVSTLTIQRTQQEDSAVYLCASSLGGNTQYFGPGTRLTVL.

V and J are TRBV29-1 and TRBJ1-1; TRBD1 matches 9 bases. The J segment lost 0 bases and the V segment lost 7 bases, leaving 3 bases of the junction unmatched. This CDR3 comprises 13 residues. From germline, CDR1 is SQVTM and CDR2 ANQGSEA. CDR3 in amino acids: CSAGTGMNTEAFF. CDR3 in DNA: TGCAGCGCTGGGACAGGGATGAACACTGAAGCTTTCTTT.

This clonotype was picked up a small number of times. V gene TRBV7-2 combines with J gene TRBJ2-1; 7 bases line up with TRBD1. The CDR3 is made up of 14 amino acids. J was trimmed by 9 bases and V by 4 bases; bases with no gene match: 9. Germline CDR1 and CDR2: SGHTA and FQGNSA. The CDR3 loop is CASSWNRGIGEQFF. The CDR3 DNA sequence: TGTGCCAGCAGCTGGAACAGGGGAATCGGTGAGCAGTTCTTC.

This clonotype was seen a few times. This chain joins TRBV19 and TRBJ2-7, with D tentatively TRBD2 (6 bases). The V end lost 5 bases, the J end lost 3 bases, and 8 bases lay between the germline ends. The V gene's germline CDR1 is LNHDA and CDR2 SQIVND (reference sequence). The CDR3 runs 12 residues. In nucleotides, the CDR3 is TGTGCCAGTAGTGCGGGGCTCTACGAGCAGTACTTC. Protein product: CASSAGLYEQYF.

Concerning this clonotype itself: A clone one base away is much larger, so this may be a read error. This chain uses TRBV7-2 with TRBJ2-5; TRBD2 agrees at 8 bases. The DNA end is a closer match to TRBJ2-1, so the J assignment may be wrong. Per germline, CDR1 SGHTA and CDR2 FQGNSA. The CDR3 spans 13 residues. The CDR3 sequence: CASRLAAGNEQFF. The DNA of the CDR3 is TGTGCCAGCAGACTAGCGGCGGGGAATGAGCAGTTCTTC.

This chain connects TRBV2 to TRBJ1-3, with D perhaps matching TRBD1 (6 bases). The length of the CDR3 is 14 residues. V gave up 8 bases and J gave up 0 bases, with 11 bases separating them. The germline CDR1 and CDR2 sequences are SNHLY and FYNNEI. CDR3 sequence reads: CASGTRDSGNTIYF. CDR3 sequence (DNA): TGTGCCAGCGGGACACGGGACTCTGGAAACACCATATATTTT. The full variable domain, in which reference TRBV2 and TRBJ1-3 provide the parts outside the CDR3, is EPEVTQTPSHQVTQMGQEVILRCVPISNHLYFYWYRQILGQKVEFLVSFYNNEISEKSEIFDDQFSVERPDGSNFTLKIRSTKLEDSAMYFCASGTRDSGNTIYFGEGSWLTVV.

The chain combines TRBV7-8 with TRBJ2-2; D is possibly TRBD1 (5 bases). Germline CDR1 SGHVS, CDR2 FQNEAQ. Deletions cut 4 bases from V and 5 bases from J, with 17 bases between. CDR3 length: 16 residues. CDR3 DNA sequence: TGTGCCAGCAGCTCGCCAAGGGGCGGAAAAACCGGGGAGCTGTTTTTT. Translating it yields CASSSPRGGKTGELFF.

Concerning this clonotype: Germline and junction disagree at one end, which may indicate a read error. The chain couples TRBV7-9 to TRBJ1-4; 8 bases align to TRBD1. CDR1 SEHNR and CDR2 FQNEAQ come from the germline V gene (reference sequence). This CDR3 contains 16 residues. CDR3 residues: CASSRDSGQENEKPFF. As DNA, the CDR3 is TGTGCCAGCAGCAGGGACTCGGGACAGGAGAATGAAAAACCGTTTTTT.

This clonotype was detected a few times. The genes are TRBV12-3 or TRBV12-4 and TRBJ2-3, with D unresolved. The V and J ends lost 5 bases and 0 bases respectively, with 12 bases between them. The CDR3 runs 15 residues. The CDR3 DNA reads TGTGCCAGCAGTGTGCAGCCGATTAGCACAGATACGCAGTATTTT. As protein: CASSVQPISTDTQYF.

This clonotype has a single count. The chain uses TRBV29-1 and TRBJ2-1; D is possibly TRBD1 (5 bases). Trimming took 0 bases from V and 0 from J, leaving 12 bases between them. CDR1 and CDR2 from the germline V gene are SQVTM and ANQGSEA. This CDR3 is 16 amino acids long. CDR3 protein: CSVEENTGFSYNEQFF. The CDR3, as DNA: TGCAGCGTTGAAGAAAATACAGGTTTCTCCTACAATGAGCAGTTCTTC.

The rearrangement uses TRBV5-1 and TRBJ2-5, with 13 bases that match TRBD2. Germline CDR1 and CDR2: SGHRS and YFSETQ. This CDR3 spans 16 amino acids. Trimming removed 4 bases from V and 6 bases from J; junction bases left unmatched: 9. CDR3 sequence reads: CASSGGTSGALQTQYF. In DNA, the CDR3 is TGCGCCAGCAGCGGAGGGACTAGCGGGGCCCTTCAGACCCAGTACTTC.

A few counts support this clonotype. V is TRBV12-3 or TRBV12-4 and J is TRBJ1-6, with D unresolved. The CDR3 length is 14 residues. Trimming pared 1 base from V and 4 bases from J, leaving 5 bases between. The CDR3 region is CASSLGPYNSPLHF. The CDR3 bases are TGTGCCAGCAGTTTAGGACCGTATAATTCACCCCTCCACTTT.